This T cell receptor beta chain was sequenced in a study of Tregs in tolerant kidney transplant recipients. Overall study context: An approximately 3-day belatacept mixed lymphocyte reaction, sometimes plus 5-day graft donor restimulation, preceded CD4+CD25+CD127- sorting. Sorting used antibodies to exclude donor cells.

The repertoire was sequenced with immunoSEQ multiplex PCR; TCRdb's copy has only in-frame clones and lacks some. Counted here are 2,000 to 2,500 clones, approximately 42% occurring once; the ten biggest clones make up around 7%. About this clone itself: The antigen is undetermined.

Germline V gene sequence: CDR1 SGHRS, CDR2 YFSETQ. Trimming took 3 bases from V and 6 from J, leaving 7 bases between them. CDR3 length: 12 amino acids. The gene calls are TRBV5-1 and TRBJ2-1; D ambiguous. Sequencing was performed on Tregs from blood cultured with allogeneic cells. The receptor was isolated from a human donor in good health. CDR3 amino acids: CASSSTGNEQFF. The DNA of the CDR3 is TGCGCCAGCAGCTCAACGGGCAATGAGCAGTTCTTC.